The TCR beta chain under discussion was sequenced for a study of blood T cell repertoires in COVID-19 (dated by TCRdb to 2019 to 2021). Study-wide context: Samples covering the acute and convalescent phases of COVID-19 were provided by collaborators in the United States, Italy and Spain. Where HLA class I and class II types were available, the types were taken from metadata supplied by the sample provider, not from assay-based typing. A freely available public database, intended as a resource for researchers studying the immune response to SARS-CoV-2, is where the repertoires were released. A de-identified subject ID, COVID-19 status, age in years and sex were almost always included in the sample metadata. The dataset comprised deeply sampled blood TCRbeta repertoires from subjects exposed to, actively infected with, or recovered from COVID-19. The material from the prospective study consisted of cDNA or gDNA derived from T cells, B-cell-depleted T cells, or PBMCs. The samples were drawn from the first 160 participants of the ongoing ImmuneRACE study and from under 1,500 subjects provided by 6 global collaborators. Points the paper makes about the study in general: Clinical and demographic metadata were provided uncurated, with the amount varying by source and participant.

Whole blood was collected in K2EDTA tubes by collaborating institutions according to the institutions' own protocols. For TCRbeta analysis, collaborators shipped samples in one of three forms: frozen whole blood, isolated PBMCs, or DNA extracted from either of those sample types. Its CDR3 holds 16 amino acids, cysteine through phenylalanine. CDR3 DNA is the only sequence kept; it has 48 bases, read in frame from the first base. Via the germline V gene, CDR1 is SGHDT and CDR2 YYEEEE. Trimming takes 4 bases from V and 0 bases from J, and the germline ends sit 11 bases apart. TCRbeta CDR3 regions were amplified from genomic DNA by means of the immunoSEQ Assay, a bias-controlled multiplex PCR. In the paper's pipeline: The number of nucleated cells in each sample was estimated from the amplification of reference gene primers within the assay. To quantify the absolute abundance of each unique TCRbeta CDR3 rearrangement, sequence reads were collapsed and filtered. For each sample, productive Simpson clonality was calculated as the square root of Simpson's diversity index across productive rearrangements. In TCRdb, the immuneACCESS table is reduced to in-frame sequences with V and J assigned. These tables do not hold every clone; where another copy was compared, an unresolved V gene accounts for under half, and the others remain unexplained. The V and J calls and clone size come from that table; D and trimming were worked out from the DNA. The sample table records roughly 100,000 clones; about 90% of these occur just once. The ten largest clones represent around 3.3% of the sample.

Concerning this clone: Its antigen is not yet known. No base-level quality is on record; no much larger clone is a single base apart.

The source is a middle-aged man in a cohort sampled during active COVID-19. The V gene is TRBV5-6 and the J gene is TRBJ2-6; TRBD2 is a weak D gene call, 5 bases matching. Source material: peripheral blood. Here the CDR3 is given as CASSDGLSSGANVLTF. The sequenced DNA is TGTGCCAGCAGCGATGGACTGAGCTCTGGGGCCAACGTCCTGACTTTC.